Following are 19 T cell receptor beta chains from one sample sequenced in a study of blood T cell repertoires in COVID-19. Sequencing used immunoSEQ multiplex PCR; TCRdb keeps in-frame clones, though not all of them. The sample includes roughly 100,000 clones, 92% of them seen just once. Input material: peripheral blood. All receptors come from a woman between 50 and 59 years old with COVID-19, enrolled during active disease.

The chain employs TRBV10-3 and TRBJ1-5, with TRBD1 identical over 11 bases. Germline CDR1 ENHRY, CDR2 SYGVKD. After removal of 5 bases from V and 0 bases from J, the junction contained 9 bases not matched to a gene. CDR3 length equals 18 residues. The CDR3 region is CAISQGQGASYSNQPQHF. CDR3 sequence (DNA): TGTGCCATCAGTCAAGGACAGGGGGCTTCGTATAGCAATCAGCCCCAGCATTTT.

The chain employs TRBV13 and TRBJ2-7, with 7 nucleotides matching TRBD1. J lost 2 bases, V lost 5 bases, and 3 bases had no gene match. CDR1 PRHDT and CDR2 FYEKMQ come from the germline V gene (reference sequence). The CDR3 consists of 13 residues. In DNA form, the CDR3 reads TGTGCCAGCAGCCCACAGGGGACCTACGAGCAGTACTTC. Its translation: CASSPQGTYEQYF.

V is TRBV4-2 and J is TRBJ2-2; maybe TRBD2 (7 bases). Trimming shortened V by 2 bases and J by 1 base, and 17 bases separated the two germline ends. The CDR3 is 18 residues long. Per the germline V gene, CDR1 is LGHNA and CDR2 is YNFKEQ. CDR3 region: CASSQTAVGGRNTGELFF. As DNA, the CDR3 is TGTGCCAGCAGCCAAACGGCCGTCGGGGGGCGGAACACCGGGGAGCTGTTTTTT.

With regard to this clone: The conserved final phenylalanine or tryptophan is absent from the CDR3, which likely points to a read error. The DNA is omitted, as the CDR3 cannot be located on it reliably, and the CDR3 follows TCRdb's listing. The V gene is TRBV4-3, the J gene TRBJ1-2; the table gives TRBD1 as D, unverified against the DNA. Germline values: CDR1 LGHNA, CDR2 YSLEER. The CDR3 is 13 residues long, ends included. CDR3 residues: CASSHRTGDTPLV.

V and J are TRBV5-1 and TRBJ1-2; 11 nucleotides match TRBD1. Germline V gives CDR1 SGHRS, CDR2 YFSETQ. The length of the CDR3 is 15 residues. With V trimmed by 5 bases and J by 1 base, 4 bases remained unmatched. The CDR3 loop is CASRIGTGGNYGYTF. DNA of the CDR3: TGCGCCAGCAGGATTGGGACAGGGGGTAACTATGGCTACACCTTC.

J is TRBJ2-2 and V is TRBV27; D gene ambiguous. The CDR3 covers 15 residues. Deletions cut 0 bases from V and 1 base from J, with 6 bases between. The germline CDR1 and CDR2 sequences are MNHEY and SMNVEV (reference sequence). The CDR3 DNA reads TGTGCCAGCAGTTTATCAGCAGGGAACACCGGGGAGCTGTTTTTT. This translates into CASSLSAGNTGELFF.

This chain connects TRBV18 to TRBJ2-7; unclear D gene. The CDR3 runs to 12 residues. Deletions cut 3 bases from V and 3 bases from J, with 6 bases between. CDR1 and CDR2 from the germline V gene are KGHSH and LQKENI. CDR3 protein: CASSPPNYEQYF. The DNA of the CDR3 is TGTGCCAGCTCACCTCCAAACTACGAGCAGTACTTC.

The chain links TRBV15 to TRBJ2-3; D is unresolved. The germline V and J ends were trimmed by 2 bases and 4 bases, with 7 bases remaining between them. CDR1 and CDR2 (germline): LNHNV, YYDKDF (reference sequence). The CDR3 has 13 amino acids. The CDR3 loop reads CATSRRSPDTQYF. DNA for the CDR3: TGTGCCACCAGCAGAAGGAGTCCAGATACGCAGTATTTT.

The chain employs TRBV19 and TRBJ1-6; no reliable D call. Trimming pared 1 base from V and 10 bases from J, leaving 8 bases between. CDR3 size: 13 residues. The germline gives CDR1 LNHDA, CDR2 SQIVND (reference sequence). CDR3 amino acids: CASSIVRESPLHF. The CDR3, as DNA: TGTGCCAGTAGTATAGTCCGGGAATCACCCCTCCACTTT. Full variable domain (remainder filled in from reference TRBV19 and TRBJ1-6): DGGITQSPKYLFRKEGQNVTLSCEQNLNHDAMYWYRQDPGQGLRLIYYSQIVNDFQKGDIAEGYSVSREKKESFPLTVTSAQKNPTAFYLCASSIVRESPLHFGNGTRLTVT.

The chain has TRBV15 and TRBJ2-7; 8 bases match TRBD1. This CDR3 has 15 amino acids. Germline V gene lookup returns CDR1 LNHNV and CDR2 YYDKDF (reference sequence). Unmatched junction bases numbered 6, after V lost 5 bases and J lost 0 bases. The CDR3 spells CATSRDRPTSYEQYV. Here the CDR3 DNA reads TGTGCCACCAGCCGGGACAGGCCCACCTCCTACGAGCAGTACGTC.

This chain links TRBV24-1 with TRBJ2-1; 13 nucleotides align to TRBD2. The V and J ends lost 0 bases and 9 bases, in that order; junction bases with no gene match: 4. The CDR3 sequence is 16 residues long. In germline, CDR1 is KGHDR, CDR2 SFDVKD. The CDR3 region has the DNA TGTGCCACCAGTGATTTGAGGACTAGCGGGGGTACTGAGCAGTTCTTC. It yields the protein CATSDLRTSGGTEQFF.

The gene calls are TRBV14 and TRBJ1-1; no clear D gene. V dropped 1 base and J dropped 3 bases, with 9 bases sitting between them. The CDR3 contains 14 residues. The V gene's germline CDR1 is SGHDN and CDR2 FVKESK. CDR3 nucleotides: TGTGCCAGCAGCCAAGTCCGGGGAGACACTGAAGCTTTCTTT. As protein: CASSQVRGDTEAFF.

The J gene is TRBJ1-2, the V gene TRBV19; 10 positions agree with TRBD1. Germline assignment: CDR1 LNHDA and CDR2 SQIVND (reference sequence). The trim removed 7 bases at V and 7 bases at J, leaving 9 bases unmatched. This CDR3 has 14 residues. The CDR3: CASKIPGQGIGYTF. The CDR3 DNA reads TGTGCCAGTAAGATCCCGGGACAGGGGATTGGCTACACCTTC.

This clone was seen only once. The rearrangement links TRBV9 to TRBJ1-2; tentative D call: TRBD1 (5 bases). The ends were cut back, 4 bases at V and 7 bases at J, with 20 bases in the middle. CDR1 is SGDLS, CDR2 YYNGEE, per germline. CDR3 length equals 15 residues. Written as DNA, the CDR3 is TGTGCCAGCAGCCCCCGCAGCGGGGCCAGACGTGGCTACACCTTC. Translation: CASSPRSGARRGYTF.

The gene calls are TRBV5-1 and TRBJ2-5; 7 nucleotides match TRBD1. The CDR3 has 14 amino acids. From germline, CDR1 is SGHRS and CDR2 YFSETQ. V was clipped by 4 bases and J by 0 bases; unmatched bases: 3. DNA of the CDR3: TGCGCCAGCAGCCTGGGACAGTACCAAGAGACCCAGTACTTC. This translates into CASSLGQYQETQYF. Combining the CDR3 with reference TRBV5-1 and TRBJ2-5 gives the whole variable domain KAGVTQTPRYLIKTRGQQVTLSCSPISGHRSVSWYQQTPGQGLQFLFEYFSETQRNKGNFPGRFSGRQFSNSRSEMNVSTLELGDSALYLCASSLGQYQETQYFGPGTRLLVL.

V gene TRBV29-1 combines with J gene TRBJ1-1; 10 positions match TRBD1. Per germline, CDR1 SQVTM and CDR2 ANQGSEA. V dropped 8 bases and J dropped 0; count of bases not matched to a gene: 9. The CDR3 sequence is 15 residues long. In DNA, the CDR3 is TGCAGCCCATTCGGACAGGGGGGGATGAACACTGAAGCTTTCTTT. It encodes CSPFGQGGMNTEAFF.

CDR3 DNA: TGCGCCAGCAGCCCCATACAGGGAACCAGCGCACCCCTCCACTTT. Amino acid sequence: CASSPIQGTSAPLHF. The rearrangement joins TRBV5-1 to TRBJ1-6; maybe TRBD1 (6 bases). The CDR3 consists of 15 residues. Germline V gives CDR1 SGHRS, CDR2 YFSETQ. V gave up 4 bases and J gave up 11 bases, with 19 bases separating them.

The chain has TRBV10-3 and TRBJ2-1; TRBD2 matches 11 bases. V lost 0 bases to trimming and J lost 8 bases; unmatched junction nucleotides: 15. CDR3 length equals 19 residues. Germline loops: CDR1 ENHRY, CDR2 SYGVKD. CDR3 DNA: TGTGCCATCAGTGAGTCAAGTTCATCCACTAGCGGGGGACGGGATGAGCAGTTCTTC. This encodes CAISESSSSTSGGRDEQFF.

Here the CDR3 reads CASSFGVYSNQPQHF. The CDR3 nucleotides read TGTGCCAGCAGCTTCGGAGTGTATAGCAATCAGCCCCAGCATTTT. This chain uses TRBV5-5 with TRBJ1-5; D is undetermined. Germline V gene sequence: CDR1 SGHKS, CDR2 YYEKEE (reference sequence). Deletions cut 2 bases from V and 0 bases from J, with 9 bases between. This CDR3 has 15 amino acids.